The 2 T cell receptor beta chains presented below share a single source sample, sequenced in a study of radiotherapy plus CTLA-4 blockade in lung cancer (dated 2018 in TCRdb). Preparation of the library involved the immunoSEQ multiplex PCR assay. TCRdb took this table from immuneACCESS and kept in-frame rearrangements with V and J called. Such tables lack part of the clones; where checked against another copy, unresolved V genes explain under half of the gap, and the rest is unexplained. For this sample there are under 100,000 clones; under 85% appear just once. The biggest ten clones account for just over 14% of the sample. Sequences were derived from peripheral blood, sampled from a patient treated with radiotherapy plus ipilimumab. The origin of the receptors is a human donor with non-small cell lung cancer that progressed on radiotherapy plus ipilimumab.

This sequence joins TRBV7-9 and TRBJ1-1; TRBD1 aligns across 8 bases. The CDR3 is 12 amino acids. Germline loops: CDR1 SEHNR, CDR2 FQNEAQ (reference sequence). Losses at the gene ends were 1 base for V and 11 bases for J; bases not matched to a gene: 3. In nucleotides, the CDR3 is TGTGCCAGCAGCTTAGAGACAGGGGATGCTTTCTTT. Translating it yields CASSLETGDAFF.

This chain links TRBV6-6 with TRBJ2-7; D might be TRBD2 (5 bases). The V gene's germline CDR1 is MNHNY and CDR2 SVGAGI (reference sequence). V was cut by 6 bases and J by 1 base, with 16 bases left in between. CDR3 size: 15 residues. CDR3 loop: CASRPQRQWSYEQYF. CDR3 in DNA: TGTGCCAGCAGACCCCAGCGGCAATGGTCCTACGAGCAGTACTTC.